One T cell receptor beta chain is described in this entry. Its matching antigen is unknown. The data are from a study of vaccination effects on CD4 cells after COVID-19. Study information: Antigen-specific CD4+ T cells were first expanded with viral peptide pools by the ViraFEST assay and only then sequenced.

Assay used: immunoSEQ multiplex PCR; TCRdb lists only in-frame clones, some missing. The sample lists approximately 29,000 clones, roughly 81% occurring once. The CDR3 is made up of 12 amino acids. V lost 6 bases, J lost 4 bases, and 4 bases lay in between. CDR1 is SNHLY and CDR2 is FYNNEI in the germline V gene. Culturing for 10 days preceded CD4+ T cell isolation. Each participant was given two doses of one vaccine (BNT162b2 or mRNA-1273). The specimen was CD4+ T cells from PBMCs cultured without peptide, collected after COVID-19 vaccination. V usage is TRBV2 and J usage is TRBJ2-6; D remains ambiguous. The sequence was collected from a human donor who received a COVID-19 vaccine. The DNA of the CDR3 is TGTGCCAGCAGCCTGGGGGCCAACGTCCTGACTTTC. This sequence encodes CASSLGANVLTF.